The sequence of this T cell receptor (beta chain) was determined in a study of control samples from healthy donors and cancer patients. Assay: immunoSEQ multiplex PCR; the TCRdb copy retains only in-frame clones and omits some. The sample yields some 130,000 clones, roughly 92% seen once. V lost 6 bases and J 0 bases, leaving 15 bases between the germline ends. The germline gives CDR1 LNHDA, CDR2 SQIVND (reference sequence). The CDR3 spans 15 residues. The chain recombines TRBV19 with TRBJ2-7, with D perhaps matching TRBD2 (5 bases). Material: blood. The receptor's source is a man between 18 and 35 years old in good health. Here the CDR3 reads CASRLVFAGSYEQYF. The CDR3 DNA is TGTGCCAGTAGACTAGTTTTCGCGGGCTCCTACGAGCAGTACTTC.